This TCR beta chain was identified during a study of blood T cells in healthy people across ages. Whole-study findings and limits: Naive T cell percentage showed a strong correlation with TCR beta diversity. Per-million-T-cell TCR beta diversity fell roughly linearly with age. Donors of long life had a larger count of naive CD4+ cells and greater diversity than aged donors.

Concerning this clonotype itself: Its specificity is not known.

The authors ran a second PCR of about 7 to 11 cycles using a sample-barcoded 5' primer and a J-beta primer mix. TCRdb reprocessed the 5' RACE reads with MiXCR, giving one entry per CDR3 protein. The sample contains some 1.1 million distinct CDR3 sequences, roughly two fifths of which appear only once. Each sample yielded at least 5 micrograms of PBMC total RNA. The germline gives CDR1 KGHSY, CDR2 FQNENV. The CDR3 has 16 residues. V lost 0 bases to trimming and J lost 4 bases, with 15 bases between them. This TCR came from a young man in good health. The chain couples TRBV16 to TRBJ1-1, with D possibly being TRBD1 (6 bases). Specimen: blood. The CDR3 nucleotides are TGTGCCAGCAGCCAATCTGGGGCAGGGGCGGGCACTGAAGCTTTCTTT. Translated, it gives CASSQSGAGAGTEAFF.